This TCR beta chain comes out of a study of T cell repertoires in cytomegalovirus infection. Background on the study: Public TCR beta signatures were indicative of both CMV infection and a matching HLA type.

TCRdb analysed the reads with MiXCR anew, one entry per CDR3 protein. The table has under 90,000 distinct CDR3 sequences, 40% to 50% seen once. The study's findings and limits: Summed frequency of public TCR beta families distinguished CMV carriers with the relevant HLA. CMV-specific HLA-C-restricted TCR beta clonotypes dominated the ex vivo response.

The length of the CDR3 is 16 residues. V was pared by 6 bases and J by 3 bases, with 14 bases of the junction left unmatched. From germline, CDR1 is MNHEY and CDR2 SVGEGT. A few counts support this clonotype. What it recognizes is unknown. Source: CD8+ T cells from cultured PBMCs, taken from culture after CMV antigen stimulation. The TCR comes from a human donor in good health (CMV status not recorded). Some clones in this sample may be carry-over from other donors' samples. V and J are TRBV6-2 or TRBV6-3 and TRBJ2-7, with TRBD1 matching 7 bases. CDR3 DNA sequence: TGTGCCAGCAGCCTTCCCGGGACAGCGACCTTCTACGAGCAGTACTTC. Translated, it gives CASSLPGTATFYEQYF.